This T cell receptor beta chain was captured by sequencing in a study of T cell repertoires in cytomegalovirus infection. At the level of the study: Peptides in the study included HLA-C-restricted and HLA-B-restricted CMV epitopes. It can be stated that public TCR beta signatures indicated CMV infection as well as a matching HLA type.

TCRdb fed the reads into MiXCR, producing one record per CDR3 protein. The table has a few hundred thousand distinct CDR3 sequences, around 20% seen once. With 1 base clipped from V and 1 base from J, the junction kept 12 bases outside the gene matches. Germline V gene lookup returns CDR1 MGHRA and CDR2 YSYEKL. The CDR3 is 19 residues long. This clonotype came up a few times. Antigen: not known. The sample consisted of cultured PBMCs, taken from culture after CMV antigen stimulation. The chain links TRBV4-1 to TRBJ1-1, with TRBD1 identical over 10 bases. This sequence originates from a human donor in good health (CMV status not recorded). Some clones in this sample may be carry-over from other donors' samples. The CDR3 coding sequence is TGCGCCAGCAGCCAAGTACCTTGGACAGGGGGGGGCCCGAACACTGAAGCTTTCTTT. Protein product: CASSQVPWTGGGPNTEAFF.